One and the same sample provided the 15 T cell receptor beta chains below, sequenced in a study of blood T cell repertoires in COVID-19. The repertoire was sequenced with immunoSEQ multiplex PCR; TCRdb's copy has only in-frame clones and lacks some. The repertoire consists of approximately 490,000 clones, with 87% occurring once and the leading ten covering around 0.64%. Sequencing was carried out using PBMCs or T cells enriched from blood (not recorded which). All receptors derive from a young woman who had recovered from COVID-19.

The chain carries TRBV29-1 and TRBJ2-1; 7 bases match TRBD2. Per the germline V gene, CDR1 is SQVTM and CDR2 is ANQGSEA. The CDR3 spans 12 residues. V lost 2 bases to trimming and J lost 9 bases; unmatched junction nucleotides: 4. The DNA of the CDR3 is TGCAGCGTTGAACCTAGACTAGCTGAGCAGTTCTTC. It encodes CSVEPRLAEQFF.

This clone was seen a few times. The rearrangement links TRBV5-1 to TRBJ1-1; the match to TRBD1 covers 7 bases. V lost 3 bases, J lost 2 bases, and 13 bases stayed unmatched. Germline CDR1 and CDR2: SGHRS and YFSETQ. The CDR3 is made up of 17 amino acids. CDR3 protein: CASSYSGGSIINTEAFF. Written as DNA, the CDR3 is TGCGCCAGCAGCTACTCAGGGGGGTCAATCATCAACACTGAAGCTTTCTTT.

CDR3 bases: TGTGCCAGCAGAGGGACAGGGACCCCCTCGAACACCGGGGAGCTGTTTTTT. It yields the protein CASRGTGTPSNTGELFF. This chain links TRBV28 with TRBJ2-2; TRBD1 agrees at 9 bases. Germline assignment: CDR1 MDHEN and CDR2 SYDVKM. CDR3 size: 17 residues. After removal of 6 bases from V and 0 bases from J, the junction contained 8 bases not matched to a gene.

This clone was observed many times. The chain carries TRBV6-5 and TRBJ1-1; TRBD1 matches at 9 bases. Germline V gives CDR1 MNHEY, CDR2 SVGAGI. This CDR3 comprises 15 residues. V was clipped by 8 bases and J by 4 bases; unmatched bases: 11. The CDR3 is CASLGTGNWGTEAFF. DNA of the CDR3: TGTGCCAGCCTAGGGACAGGGAACTGGGGCACTGAAGCTTTCTTT.

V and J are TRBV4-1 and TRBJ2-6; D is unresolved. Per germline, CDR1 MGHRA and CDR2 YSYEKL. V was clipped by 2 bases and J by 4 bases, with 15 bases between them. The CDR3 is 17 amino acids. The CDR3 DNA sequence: TGCGCCAGCAGCCAATCCGCTAAAGCCAGGGGGGCCAACGTCCTGACTTTC. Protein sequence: CASSQSAKARGANVLTF.

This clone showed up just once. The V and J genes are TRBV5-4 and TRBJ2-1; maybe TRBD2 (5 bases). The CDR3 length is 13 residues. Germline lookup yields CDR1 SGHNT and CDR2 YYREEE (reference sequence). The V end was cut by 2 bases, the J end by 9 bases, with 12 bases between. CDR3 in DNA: TGTGCCAGCAGCTTACAACCCCGGGGTGAGCAGTTCTTC. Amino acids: CASSLQPRGEQFF.

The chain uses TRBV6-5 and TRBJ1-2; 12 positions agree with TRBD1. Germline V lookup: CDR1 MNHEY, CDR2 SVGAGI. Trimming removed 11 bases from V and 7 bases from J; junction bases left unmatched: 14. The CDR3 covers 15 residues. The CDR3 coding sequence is TGTGCCGCGATACCTGCGGGACAGGGGGCGGTTGGCTACACCTTC. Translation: CAAIPAGQGAVGYTF.

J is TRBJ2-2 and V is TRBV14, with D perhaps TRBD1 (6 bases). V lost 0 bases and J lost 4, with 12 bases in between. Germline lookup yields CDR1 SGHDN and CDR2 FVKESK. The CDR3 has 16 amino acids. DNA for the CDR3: TGTGCCAGCAGCCAAGACAGGGGTATGGGCACCGGGGAGCTGTTTTTT. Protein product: CASSQDRGMGTGELFF. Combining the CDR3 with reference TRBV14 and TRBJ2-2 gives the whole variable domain EAGVTQFPSHSVIEKGQTVTLRCDPISGHDNLYWYRRVMGKEIKFLLHFVKESKQDESGMPNNRFLAERTGGTYSTLKVQPAELEDSGVYFCASSQDRGMGTGELFFGEGSRLTVL.

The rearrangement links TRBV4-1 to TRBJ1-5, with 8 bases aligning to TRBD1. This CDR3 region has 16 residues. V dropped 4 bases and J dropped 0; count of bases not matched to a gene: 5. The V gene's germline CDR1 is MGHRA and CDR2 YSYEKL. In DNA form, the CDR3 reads TGCGCCAGCAGCCGGACGACAGGGGATAGCAATCAGCCCCAGCATTTT. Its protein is CASSRTTGDSNQPQHF.

The CDR3 DNA sequence: TGTGCCAGCAGCGTAGGAAGCGGGGGCTCAGATACGCAGTATTTT. Translation: CASSVGSGGSDTQYF. This chain links TRBV9 with TRBJ2-3, with TRBD2 identical over 8 bases. There are 15 residues in the CDR3. The V and J ends lost 0 bases and 4 bases, in that order; junction bases with no gene match: 4. Per germline, CDR1 SGDLS and CDR2 YYNGEE.

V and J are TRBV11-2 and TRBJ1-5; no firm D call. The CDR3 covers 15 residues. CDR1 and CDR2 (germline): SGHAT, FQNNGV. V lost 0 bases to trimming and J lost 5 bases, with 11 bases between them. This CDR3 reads CASSLDGDRYQPQHF. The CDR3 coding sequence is TGTGCCAGCAGCTTAGACGGAGACCGTTATCAGCCCCAGCATTTT.

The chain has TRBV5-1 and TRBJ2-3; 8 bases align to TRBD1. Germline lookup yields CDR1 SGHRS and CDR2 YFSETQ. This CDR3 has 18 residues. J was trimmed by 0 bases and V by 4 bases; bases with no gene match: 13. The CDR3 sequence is CASSHRGSGGLSTDTQYF. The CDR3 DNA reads TGCGCCAGCAGCCACAGGGGGAGCGGCGGTCTCAGCACAGATACGCAGTATTTT.

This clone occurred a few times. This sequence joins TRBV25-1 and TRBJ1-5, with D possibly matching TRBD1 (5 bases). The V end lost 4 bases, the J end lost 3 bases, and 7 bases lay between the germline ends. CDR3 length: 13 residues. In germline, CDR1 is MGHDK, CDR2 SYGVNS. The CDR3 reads CASSGGHNQPQHF. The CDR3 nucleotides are TGTGCCAGCAGTGGCGGACACAATCAGCCCCAGCATTTT.

This chain's CDR3 is CASSPGAGYTF. Here the CDR3 DNA reads TGTGCCAGCAGCCCAGGGGCTGGCTACACCTTC. The gene calls are TRBV2 and TRBJ1-2; tentatively, D is TRBD1 (6 bases). Trimming cost V 6 bases and J 7 bases, with 9 bases left between them. This CDR3 contains 11 residues. CDR1 and CDR2 from the germline V gene are SNHLY and FYNNEI.

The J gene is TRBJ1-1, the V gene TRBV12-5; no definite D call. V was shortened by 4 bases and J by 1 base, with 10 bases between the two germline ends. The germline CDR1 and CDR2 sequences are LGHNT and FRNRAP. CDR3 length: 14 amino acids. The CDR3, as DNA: TGTGCTAGTGGTTCCCGGGAGAGGAACACTGAAGCTTTCTTT. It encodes CASGSRERNTEAFF. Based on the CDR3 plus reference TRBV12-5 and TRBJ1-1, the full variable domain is DARVTQTPRHKVTEMGQEVTMRCQPILGHNTVFWYRQTMMQGLELLAYFRNRAPLDDSGMPKDRFSAEMPDATLATLKIQPSEPRDSAVYFCASGSRERNTEAFFGQGTRLTVV.